Below, one T cell receptor (beta chain) is given with its context. This entry belongs to a study of blood T cell repertoires in COVID-19. Across the whole study: The origin of the acute and convalescent COVID-19 samples was the United States, Italy and Spain.

The CDR3 loop spans 14 amino acids. J gave up 8 bases and V 3 bases, and 7 bases lay outside the gene matches. CDR1 LNHDA and CDR2 SQIVND come from the germline V gene (reference sequence). A Seattle source enrolled patients during active infection and followed them longitudinally. Repertoires were generated with immunoSEQ multiplex PCR, while TCRdb's copy carries only in-frame clones and drops some. The sample consists of hundreds of thousands of clones, about 88% of them appearing once. The sequencing input was peripheral blood. This chain links TRBV19 with TRBJ2-1; the match to TRBD2 covers 7 bases. This TCR came from a man between 18 and 29 years old with COVID-19, enrolled during active disease. CDR3 residues: CASSIGTMLDEQFF. CDR3 bases: TGTGCCAGTAGTATCGGGACTATGCTCGATGAGCAGTTCTTC.